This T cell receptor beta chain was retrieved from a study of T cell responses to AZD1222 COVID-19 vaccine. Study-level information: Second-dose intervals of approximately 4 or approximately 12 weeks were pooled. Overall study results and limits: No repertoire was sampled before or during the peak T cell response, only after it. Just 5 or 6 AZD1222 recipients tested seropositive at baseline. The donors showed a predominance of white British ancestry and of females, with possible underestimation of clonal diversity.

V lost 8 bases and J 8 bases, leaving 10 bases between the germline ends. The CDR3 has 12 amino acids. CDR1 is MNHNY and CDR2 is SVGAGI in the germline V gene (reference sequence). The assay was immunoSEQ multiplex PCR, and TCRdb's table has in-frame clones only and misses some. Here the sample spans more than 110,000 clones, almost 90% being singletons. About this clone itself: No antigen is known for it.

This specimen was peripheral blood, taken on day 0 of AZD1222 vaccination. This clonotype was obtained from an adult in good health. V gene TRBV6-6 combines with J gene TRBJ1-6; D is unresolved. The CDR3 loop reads CASRIGDSPLHF. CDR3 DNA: TGTGCCAGCCGTATCGGGGATTCACCCCTCCACTTT.